A single sample gave rise to the 4 T cell receptor beta chains below, sequenced in a study of T cell repertoires in cytomegalovirus infection. The antigens these receptors bind are not known. TCRdb processed the reads anew with MiXCR; each CDR3 protein has one entry. The sample lists about 830,000 distinct CDR3 sequences, less than 35% occurring once. The sequencing here drew on cultured CD8+ T cells from PBMCs, taken from culture after CMV antigen stimulation. The origin of the receptors is a human donor in good health (CMV status not recorded). Some clones in this sample may be carry-over from other donors' samples.

The chain employs TRBV15 and TRBJ1-5; D remains ambiguous. Germline CDR1 LNHNV, CDR2 YYDKDF (reference sequence). Between the trimmed V and J ends, which lost 5 bases and 0 bases, there was a span of 14 bases. CDR3 length equals 16 residues. The CDR3 DNA is TGTGCCACCAGCCCTACTGGAGCGCATAGCAATCAGCCCCAGCATTTT. Protein: CATSPTGAHSNQPQHF.

This CDR3 is CASSSRERATDTQYF. The CDR3 coding sequence is TGTGCCAGCAGCTCGCGGGAAAGGGCCACAGATACGCAGTATTTT. The rearrangement joins TRBV27 to TRBJ2-3; tentatively, D is TRBD2 (6 bases). This CDR3 spans 15 amino acids. Per the germline V gene, CDR1 is MNHEY and CDR2 is SMNVEV (reference sequence). The ends were cut back, 6 bases at V and 2 bases at J, with 15 bases in the middle.

There are many counts of this clonotype. The chain joins TRBV6-6 to TRBJ1-1; 9 bases match TRBD1. The germline CDR1 and CDR2 sequences are MNHNY and SVGAGI (reference sequence). V gave up 2 bases and J gave up 0 bases; unmatched junction bases: 1. The CDR3 is made up of 15 amino acids. The CDR3, as DNA: TGTGCCAGCAGTTACCGGGACAGGGTGAACACTGAAGCTTTCTTT. This codes for CASSYRDRVNTEAFF.

The chain joins TRBV27 to TRBJ1-1; unclear D gene. Deletions cut 5 bases from V and 4 bases from J, with 11 bases between. This CDR3 is built from 13 residues. The germline V gene has CDR1 MNHEY and CDR2 SMNVEV (reference sequence). CDR3 nucleotides: TGTGCCAGCAGTGTGAAATTGAGCACTGAAGCTTTCTTT. Its protein product is CASSVKLSTEAFF.